These 30 T cell receptor beta chains share one sample of origin, sequenced in a study of metastatic and nonmetastatic thyroid tumors. The entire patient cohort was treatment-naive prior to thyroid surgery. With MiXCR, TCRdb called clones anew from the PCR reads. The repertoire holds about 69,000 clones, with 14% as singletons. The sequenced sample consisted of blood. These receptors all stem from a male donor with papillary thyroid cancer or a benign thyroid nodule (not recorded which). Some clones in this sample may be carry-over from other donors' samples.

Worth noting for this clone: A much larger clone sits a single nucleotide away, making a read error possible. The chain is built from TRBV28 and TRBJ2-7; 7 nucleotides match TRBD2. Trimming at V came to 6 bases and at J to 4 bases, leaving 12 bases not matched to a gene. This CDR3 contains 15 residues. Germline CDR1 is MDHEN and CDR2 is SYDVKM. The CDR3 nucleotides read TGTGCCAGCAGGCGGGTGGTGGGAGGGCCGTACGAGCAGTACTTC. Amino acids: CASRRVVGGPYEQYF.

This clone was seen at least ten times. The chain links TRBV5-5 to TRBJ1-4; a possible D gene is TRBD1 (6 bases). This CDR3 comprises 14 residues. V lost 4 bases to trimming and J lost 3 bases, with 10 bases between them. Germline V CDR1 and CDR2: SGHKS, YYEKEE (reference sequence). The CDR3 spells CASSLTGSNEKLFF. Here the CDR3 DNA reads TGTGCCAGCAGCCTAACAGGGTCTAATGAAAAACTGTTTTTT. Full variable domain (rest looked up from reference TRBV5-5 and TRBJ1-4): DAGVTQSPTHLIKTRGQQVTLRCSPISGHKSVSWYQQVLGQGPQFIFQYYEKEERGRGNFPDRFSARQFPNYSSELNVNALLLGDSALYLCASSLTGSNEKLFFGSGTQLSVL.

There are many counts of this clone. The rearrangement links TRBV6-2 or TRBV6-3 to TRBJ1-3, with a weak D call TRBD1 (6 bases). CDR3 length: 15 residues. Germline-derived CDR1 and CDR2 are MNHEY and SVGEGT. Trimming stripped 6 bases from V and 0 bases from J, with 12 bases between. The CDR3 bases are TGTGCCAGCAGCTTCGACAGGAGCTCTGGAAACACCATATATTTT. It yields the protein CASSFDRSSGNTIYF.

This clone appeared many times. The chain couples TRBV12-3 or TRBV12-4 to TRBJ1-5, with D maybe TRBD1 (5 bases). Trimming stripped 6 bases from V and 3 bases from J, with 12 bases between. The CDR3 length is 14 residues. The CDR3 spells CASSPTGNNQPQHF. The CDR3 nucleotides read TGTGCCAGCAGCCCTACAGGAAACAATCAGCCCCAGCATTTT.

Note on this clone: The germline gene is not matched at one end of the junction; a read error may be the cause. CDR3 loop: CASILDGPGAMETQYF. CDR3 sequence (DNA): TGCGCCAGCATCTTGGATGGCCCAGGGGCCATGGAGACCCAGTACTTC. This rearrangement joins TRBV5-1 to TRBJ2-5; TRBD1 is a possible D gene (6 bases). CDR1 is SGHRS, CDR2 YFSETQ, per germline. CDR3 length: 16 residues.

This clone was counted ten times or more. The chain uses TRBV7-3 and TRBJ2-7; TRBD1 matches at 7 bases. This CDR3 region has 14 residues. Germline loops: CDR1 SGHTA, CDR2 FQGTGA. Germline trimming cut 5 bases from V and 3 bases from J; bases unmatched to any gene: 7. For the CDR3, the DNA is TGTGCCAGCAGCCCAACAGGGGTGGGCTACGAGCAGTACTTC. It codes for CASSPTGVGYEQYF.

This clone was detected ten times or more. The J gene is TRBJ2-7, the V gene TRBV5-1; D gene unclear. CDR3 length: 15 amino acids. V was clipped by 1 base and J by 2 bases, with 13 bases between them. Germline V gives CDR1 SGHRS, CDR2 YFSETQ. The CDR3 reads CASSLLSQDPYEQYF. The CDR3 bases are TGCGCCAGCAGCTTGCTCTCCCAAGACCCCTACGAGCAGTACTTC.

The CDR3 coding sequence is TGTGCCAGCAGCCTGACTCTAGCGGGGGTGCCTAGCGAGCAGTACTTC. Translation gives CASSLTLAGVPSEQYF. The chain uses TRBV6-4 and TRBJ2-7; 10 nucleotides align to TRBD2. The CDR3 runs to 16 residues. Germline trimming cut 6 bases from V and 6 bases from J; bases unmatched to any gene: 14. Germline lookup yields CDR1 MRHNA and CDR2 SNTAGT.

This clone was counted many times. Since the CDR3 does not end with the conserved phenylalanine or tryptophan, this likely comes from a read error. The V call is TRBV6-5, the J call TRBJ1-1, with D tentatively TRBD1 (6 bases). With 0 bases removed from V and 1 base from J, the gap between germline ends came to 12 bases. CDR1 is MNHEY and CDR2 is SVGAGI in the germline V gene. The CDR3 loop spans 16 amino acids. The CDR3 bases are TGTGCCAGCAGTTACTCGAGTGGACAGAGGAACACTGAAGCTTTCCTT. This sequence encodes CASSYSSGQRNTEAFL.

This clone was seen ten or more times. The J gene is TRBJ2-1, the V gene TRBV19; 8 bases fit TRBD2. The CDR3 extends over 14 amino acids. V lost 7 bases and J lost 8; bases outside the gene matches: 10. Germline CDR1 is LNHDA and CDR2 is SQIVND (reference sequence). The CDR3 nucleotides are TGTGCCAGTAAAGAGACTAGCGCTTCAGATGAGCAGTTCTTC. This gives the protein CASKETSASDEQFF.

Remarks on this clone: This may arise from a read error, as a much more abundant clone is one base away. V is TRBV9 and J is TRBJ2-1; D is unresolved. The CDR3 is 15 amino acids. Per germline, CDR1 SGDLS and CDR2 YYNGEE. CDR3 protein: CASSVEMSSYNDQFF. DNA of the CDR3: TGTGCCAGCAGCGTAGAAATGAGCTCCTACAATGATCAGTTCTTC.

This clone was seen at least ten times. A read error may explain this, as a much larger clone is one base away. The genes are TRBV6-4 and TRBJ2-1; either TRBD1 or TRBD2 may fit D (5 bases each). V gave up 7 bases and J gave up 0 bases, with 10 bases separating them. Germline V gene lookup returns CDR1 MRHNA and CDR2 SNTAGT. The CDR3 has 14 residues. CDR3 sequence reads: CASIPGGSYNEQFF. In nucleotides, the CDR3 is TGTGCCAGCATCCCTGGGGGCTCCTACAATGAGCAGTTCTTC.

Points on this clone: This may stem from a read error, because a much larger clone lies one nucleotide away. The chain combines TRBV6-2 or TRBV6-3 with TRBJ1-1; D is unresolved. The CDR3 is 12 residues long. Germline CDR1 and CDR2: MNHEY and SVGEGT. The CDR3 sequence is CASGLAGTESFF. The CDR3 region has the DNA TGTGCCAGCGGTTTGGCAGGCACTGAATCTTTCTTT.

This clone was seen many times. A much more abundant neighbour one base away suggests this may be a read error. This same CDR3 is encoded by further DNA sequences in the sample. The rearrangement joins TRBV28 to TRBJ2-1, with 15 bases lining up with TRBD2. The CDR3 totals 17 residues. Germline V lookup: CDR1 MDHEN, CDR2 SYDVKM. The DNA for the CDR3 is TGTGCCAGCAGTCTCGGGACTAGCGGGAGGTGGGTCAATGAGCAGCTCTTC. This codes for CASSLGTSGRWVNEQLF.

Comment on this clone: This may stem from a read error, because a much larger clone lies one nucleotide away. The chain couples TRBV7-9 to TRBJ2-2, with D maybe TRBD2 (5 bases). Germline V CDR1 and CDR2: SEHNR, FQNEAQ (reference sequence). Trimming pared 3 bases from V and 6 bases from J, leaving 14 bases between. The CDR3 sequence is 15 residues long. The CDR3, as DNA: TGTGCCAGCAGCTTCGGGCGGGTCGGACCCGGGGAGCTGTTTTTT. This encodes CASSFGRVGPGELFF.

This clone has a handful of counts. J is TRBJ2-7 and V is TRBV28, with D tentatively TRBD2 (6 bases). Germline-derived CDR1 and CDR2 are MDHEN and SYDVKM. This CDR3 has 14 residues. The V end was cut by 7 bases, the J end by 6 bases, with 19 bases between. CDR3 sequence (DNA): TGTGCCAGCACCGTGGGAGGTTTCCTCCGCGAGCAGTACTTC. This codes for CASTVGGFLREQYF.

In the case of this clone: A read error may be the cause here, since a much bigger clone is one base away. This chain joins TRBV7-2 and TRBJ2-1; D remains ambiguous. Germline V gene sequence: CDR1 SGHTA, CDR2 FQGNSA. This CDR3 has 14 amino acids. CDR3 region: CASMISSSYNKQFF. CDR3 nucleotides: TGTGCCAGCATGATTAGCAGTTCCTACAATAAGCAGTTCTTC.

This clone was seen more than once but under ten times. A much larger clone is a single base away; this may be a read error. The chain employs TRBV18 and TRBJ2-7; 8 nucleotides match TRBD1. The germline CDR1 and CDR2 sequences are KGHSH and LQKENI. The CDR3 consists of 17 residues. The CDR3 coding sequence is TGTGCCAGCTCGCAACCCGGGACAGGTCCTCTAGCCTACGAGCGGTACTTC. This sequence encodes CASSQPGTGPLAYERYF.

This clone was picked up many times. The chain employs TRBV29-1 and TRBJ1-1; no clear D gene. Trimming shortened V by 4 bases and J by 11 bases, and 14 bases separated the two germline ends. Per germline, CDR1 SQVTM and CDR2 ANQGSEA. The CDR3 is made up of 11 amino acids. The chain's CDR3 is CSVASGVWAFF. The CDR3 nucleotides are TGCAGCGTTGCATCCGGAGTATGGGCTTTCTTT.

This clone was seen ten or more times. This rearrangement joins TRBV12-3 or TRBV12-4 to TRBJ1-1; D gene uncertain. The CDR3 consists of 14 residues. V dropped 2 bases and J dropped 0 bases, with 7 bases sitting between them. CDR3 sequence reads: CASSLYGLNTEAFF. CDR3 coding DNA: TGTGCCAGCAGTTTATACGGATTGAACACTGAAGCTTTCTTT.

This clone occurred many times. The chain recombines TRBV27 with TRBJ2-5; TRBD2 agrees at 7 bases. Germline V CDR1 and CDR2: MNHEY, SMNVEV (reference sequence). With V trimmed by 0 bases and J by 4 bases, 11 bases remained unmatched. There are 17 residues in the CDR3. The CDR3 coding sequence is TGTGCCAGCAGTTTATCCTTTCGGGCTAGCGGACTAGAGACCCAGTACTTC. Encoded protein: CASSLSFRASGLETQYF.

Details on this clone: The junction departs from germline at one end; a sequencing error may be responsible. V usage is TRBV19 and J usage is TRBJ1-1; D gene ambiguous. CDR1 and CDR2 (germline): LNHDA, SQIVND (reference sequence). The CDR3 covers 15 residues. This CDR3 is CAPPRNVDMNTESFF. CDR3 nucleotide sequence: TGTGCCCCGCCTAGGAATGTCGACATGAACACTGAATCTTTCTTT.

This clone has ten or more counts. The chain is built from TRBV9 and TRBJ2-5, with TRBD1 matching over 7 bases. The CDR3 runs 15 residues. CDR1 is SGDLS and CDR2 is YYNGEE in the germline V gene. Trimming took 0 bases from V and 5 from J; bases not matched to a gene: 7. CDR3 nucleotide sequence: TGTGCCAGCAGCGTAGATTTGACAGGGCTTGAGACCCAGTACTTC. The encoded protein is CASSVDLTGLETQYF.

This clone was counted at least ten times. The chain carries TRBV4-3 and TRBJ1-2, with unresolved D. In germline, CDR1 is LGHNA, CDR2 YSLEER. V dropped 1 base and J dropped 9 bases, with 21 bases sitting between them. This CDR3 has 16 amino acids. The CDR3 DNA reads TGCGCCAGCAGCCAAGGACCGGGCCTTCTTCTTAACAGCTACACCTTC. Its translation: CASSQGPGLLLNSYTF.

Regarding this clone: Other DNA sequences in this sample translate to the same CDR3. This sequence joins TRBV6-1 and TRBJ2-1; D is ambiguous. V lost 6 bases and J 10 bases, leaving 22 bases between the germline ends. Germline assignment: CDR1 MNHNS and CDR2 SASEGT. This CDR3 has 15 amino acids. CDR3 nucleotides: TGTGCCAGCAGCCCCTCCGGTACCTGGGGTAACGAGCAGTTCTTC. Encoded protein: CASSPSGTWGNEQFF.

This clone was seen many times. The chain is built from TRBV5-6 and TRBJ1-1; no reliable D call. The V end lost 0 bases, the J end lost 4 bases, and 16 bases lay between the germline ends. CDR1 and CDR2 (germline): SGHDT, YYEEEE. The CDR3 consists of 16 residues. In nucleotides, the CDR3 is TGTGCCAGCAGCTTGGGCTGGCTCCTAGGGAGCACTGAAGCTTTCTTT. Protein: CASSLGWLLGSTEAFF.

This clone appeared many times. The genes are TRBV6-2 or TRBV6-3 and TRBJ2-7; 11 nucleotides agree with TRBD2. Unmatched junction bases numbered 7, after V lost 3 bases and J lost 6 bases. Looked up from germline, CDR1 is MNHEY and CDR2 is SVGEGT. The CDR3 length is 15 residues. The chain's CDR3 is CASSYELAGVTEQYF. The CDR3 DNA reads TGTGCCAGCAGTTATGAACTAGCGGGAGTTACCGAGCAGTACTTC.

This clone was detected ten times or more. This chain joins TRBV7-2 and TRBJ2-7; weak D call: TRBD1 (6 bases). CDR1 is SGHTA and CDR2 is FQGNSA in the germline V gene. Trimming pared 5 bases from V and 2 bases from J, leaving 28 bases between. The CDR3 has 19 residues. CDR3 loop: CASSHRMPSGTTSTYEQYF. The DNA of the CDR3 is TGTGCCAGCAGCCACAGAATGCCGTCCGGGACAACTAGTACCTACGAGCAGTACTTC.

This clone appeared many times. CDR3 in amino acids: CASSPPPGTGTPYEQYF. The CDR3 nucleotides read TGTGCCAGCAGCCCACCCCCCGGGACAGGGACACCCTACGAGCAGTACTTC. V gene TRBV9 combines with J gene TRBJ2-7, with TRBD1 identical over 9 bases. Germline trimming cut 4 bases from V and 2 bases from J; bases unmatched to any gene: 13. Germline values: CDR1 SGDLS, CDR2 YYNGEE. The CDR3 extends over 17 amino acids.

This clone appeared many times. This chain connects TRBV5-1 to TRBJ2-2; D is unclear. The CDR3 length is 14 residues. V lost 4 bases and J lost 0, with 7 bases in between. The germline V gene encodes CDR1 SGHRS and CDR2 YFSETQ. In nucleotides, the CDR3 is TGCGCCAGCAGCCCCACAGCGAACACCGGGGAGCTGTTTTTT. This sequence encodes CASSPTANTGELFF.